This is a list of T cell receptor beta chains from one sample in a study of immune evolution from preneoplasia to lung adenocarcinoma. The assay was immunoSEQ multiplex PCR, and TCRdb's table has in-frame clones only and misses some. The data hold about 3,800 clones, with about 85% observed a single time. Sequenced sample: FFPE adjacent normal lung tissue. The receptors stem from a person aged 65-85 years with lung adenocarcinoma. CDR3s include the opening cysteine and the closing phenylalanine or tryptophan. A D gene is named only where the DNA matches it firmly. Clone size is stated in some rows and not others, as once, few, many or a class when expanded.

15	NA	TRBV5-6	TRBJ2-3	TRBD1	CASSADRGLTDTQYF	TGTGCCAGCAGCGCGGACAGGGGTCTTACAGATACGCAGTATTTT
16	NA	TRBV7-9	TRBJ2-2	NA	CASSLASQGLTGELFF	TGTGCCAGTAGCTTAGCGTCACAGGGCCTCACCGGGGAGCTGTTTTTT
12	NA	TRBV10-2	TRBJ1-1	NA	CASKEANTEAFF	TGCGCCAGCAAGGAGGCGAACACTGAAGCTTTCTTT
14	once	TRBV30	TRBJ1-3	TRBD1	CAGRGQGVGNTIYF	TGTGCCGGGAGGGGACAGGGCGTAGGAAACACCATATATTTT
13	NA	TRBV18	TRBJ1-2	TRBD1	CASSPDRGYGYTF	TGTGCCAGCTCACCGGACAGGGGCTATGGCTACACCTTC
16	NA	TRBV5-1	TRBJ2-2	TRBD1	CASSTPGTGSTGELFF	TGCGCCAGCAGCACCCCCGGGACAGGGTCCACCGGGGAGCTGTTTTTT
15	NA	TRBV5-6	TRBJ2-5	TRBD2	CASSDLAGTQETQYF	TGTGCCAGCAGCGATCTAGCGGGAACCCAAGAGACCCAGTACTTC
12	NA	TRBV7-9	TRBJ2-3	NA	CASSASGDTQYF	TGTGCCAGCAGCGCCTCGGGAGATACGCAGTATTTT
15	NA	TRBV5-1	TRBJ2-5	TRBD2	CASSPGLAGVETQYF	TGCGCCAGCAGCCCGGGACTAGCGGGAGTAGAGACCCAGTACTTC
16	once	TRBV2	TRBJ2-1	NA	CASSEERTHQSNEQFF	TGTGCCAGCAGTGAAGAACGGACTCACCAGTCGAATGAGCAGTTCTTC
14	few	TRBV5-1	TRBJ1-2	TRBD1	CASSQTDRGRGYTF	TGCGCCAGCAGCCAAACGGACAGGGGGCGAGGCTACACCTTC
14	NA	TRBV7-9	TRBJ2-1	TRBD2	CASSFLGSGDEQFF	TGTGCCAGCAGCTTTTTGGGCAGCGGGGATGAGCAGTTCTTC
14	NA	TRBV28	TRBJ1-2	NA	CASSPLGPDYGYTF	TGTGCCAGCAGTCCGCTGGGGCCCGACTATGGCTACACCTTC
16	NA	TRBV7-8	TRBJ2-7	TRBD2	CASSLPYQGLAYEQYF	TGTGCCAGCAGCCTACCCTATCAGGGACTAGCATACGAGCAGTACTTC
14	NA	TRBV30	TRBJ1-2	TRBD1	CAWSEGRGPNGYTF	TGTGCCTGGAGTGAGGGCAGGGGGCCTAATGGCTACACCTTC
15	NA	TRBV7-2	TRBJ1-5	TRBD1	CASSLAGQGGQPQHF	TGTGCCAGCAGCTTAGCGGGACAGGGTGGACAGCCCCAGCATTTT
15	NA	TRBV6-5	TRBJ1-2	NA	CASSHAGDYIYGYTF	TGTGCCAGCAGTCACGCGGGGGATTACATATATGGCTACACCTTC
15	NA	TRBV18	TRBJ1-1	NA	CASSPGNQGRTEAFF	TGTGCCAGCTCACCAGGAAACCAGGGAAGGACTGAAGCTTTCTTT
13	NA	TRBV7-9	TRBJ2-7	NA	CASSLEGYYEQYF	TGTGCCAGCAGCTTAGAAGGTTACTACGAGCAGTACTTC
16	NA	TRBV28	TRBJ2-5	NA	CASSFFRRSFIETQYF	TGTGCCAGCAGTTTCTTTCGCAGGTCATTCATAGAGACCCAGTACTTC
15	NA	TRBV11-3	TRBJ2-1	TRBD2	CASSGSGRIKGEQFF	TGTGCCAGCAGCGGTAGCGGGAGGATCAAGGGTGAGCAGTTCTTC
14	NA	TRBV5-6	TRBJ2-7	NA	CASTPGRSTYEQYF	TGTGCCAGCACCCCGGGACGGTCCACCTACGAGCAGTACTTC
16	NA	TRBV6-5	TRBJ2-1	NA	CASSYRRVSSYNEQFF	TGTGCCAGCAGTTATCGGCGGGTGAGCTCCTACAATGAGCAGTTCTTC
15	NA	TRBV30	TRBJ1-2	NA	CAWSVILGSLAGYTF	TGTGCCTGGAGTGTTATACTGGGTTCCCTTGCGGGCTACACCTTC
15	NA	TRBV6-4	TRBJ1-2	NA	CASSDDSLGDYGYTF	TGTGCCAGCAGTGACGACAGTTTAGGGGACTATGGCTACACCTTC
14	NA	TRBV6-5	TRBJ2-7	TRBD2	CASRQTSGRYEQYF	TGTGCCAGCAGGCAGACTAGCGGTCGATACGAGCAGTACTTC
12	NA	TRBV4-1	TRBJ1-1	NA	CASSLIGAEAFF	TGCGCCAGCAGTTTAATTGGGGCTGAAGCTTTCTTT